This is a list of T cell receptor beta chains from one sample in a study of identical twins. TCRdb re-derived calls from the 5' RACE reads in MiXCR, one entry per CDR3 protein. The data show some 240,000 distinct CDR3 sequences, around 8% seen once. The sample was also linked to a second study, of yellow fever vaccine responses in identical twins.

Sequencing was performed on CD8+ T cells sorted from blood. These TCRs come from a woman younger than 35 in good health. CDR3s include the opening cysteine and the closing phenylalanine or tryptophan. D genes are given only for firm matches. Clone size is stated in some rows and not others, as once, few, many or a class when expanded.

>16|TRBV10-3|.|.|TRBJ2-7
CAISDPGLETSYEQYF
TGTGCCATCAGTGACCCGGGCTTGGAGACCTCCTACGAGCAGTACTTC
>14|TRBV2|.|many|TRBJ2-7
CASSEGGSRYEQYF
TGTGCCAGCAGTGAAGGTGGCAGCCGCTACGAGCAGTACTTC
>13|TRBV7-2|.|few|TRBJ1-4
CASSPTEDEKLFF
TGTGCCAGCAGCCCGACGGAAGATGAAAAACTGTTTTTT
>16|TRBV6-5|TRBD2|.|TRBJ2-1
CASSYSISGGVNEQFF
TGTGCCAGCAGTTACTCGATTAGCGGGGGGGTCAATGAGCAGTTCTTC
>16|TRBV5-5|.|few|TRBJ2-3
CASSLGDGLSTDTQYF
TGTGCCAGCAGCTTGGGGGACGGACTTAGCACAGATACGCAGTATTTT
>14|TRBV4-1|.|.|TRBJ2-1
CASSHPGLYNEQFF
TGCGCCAGCAGCCACCCGGGGCTTTACAATGAGCAGTTCTTC
>14|TRBV12-3/TRBV12-4|.|many|TRBJ2-2
CASSWGGSTGELFF
TGTGCCAGCAGTTGGGGCGGATCCACCGGGGAGCTGTTTTTT
>16|TRBV7-3|.|large|TRBJ2-1
CASSLTAYGTNRGQFF
TGTGCCAGCAGCTTAACTGCCTACGGGACAAATCGAGGGCAGTTCTTC
>13|TRBV7-9|TRBD1|many|TRBJ2-7
CASSPRDRYEQYF
TGTGCCAGCAGCCCGCGGGACAGGTACGAGCAGTACTTC
>14|TRBV29-1|TRBD1|many|TRBJ1-2
CSVEGWQGDYGYTF
TGCAGCGTTGAAGGGTGGCAGGGGGACTATGGCTACACCTTC
>12|TRBV13|.|many|TRBJ2-5
CASSLEQETQYF
TGTGCCAGCAGCTTGGAGCAAGAGACCCAGTACTTC
>16|TRBV18|.|.|TRBJ2-7
CASSPSLRENSYEQYF
TGTGCCAGCTCACCAAGTCTAAGGGAAAACTCCTACGAGCAGTACTTC
>13|TRBV5-1|.|many|TRBJ2-5
CASSLDNQETQYF
TGCGCCAGCAGCTTGGACAACCAAGAGACCCAGTACTTC
>13|TRBV7-6|.|few|TRBJ2-1
CASSLVVAGEQFF
TGTGCCAGCAGCTTAGTTGTAGCAGGGGAGCAGTTCTTC
>14|TRBV29-1|TRBD1|many|TRBJ2-7
CSAGGQGGSYEQYF
TGCAGCGCCGGCGGACAGGGGGGTTCCTACGAGCAGTACTTC
>11|TRBV2|.|few|TRBJ2-3
CASIGTDTQYF
TGTGCCAGCATCGGGACAGATACGCAGTATTTT
>14|TRBV2|TRBD2|few|TRBJ2-2
CASNEREGTGELFF
TGTGCCAGCAATGAGCGGGAGGGCACCGGGGAGCTGTTTTTT
>14|TRBV28|.|.|TRBJ2-3
CASSLLQGLDTQYF
TGTGCCAGCAGTTTGTTGCAGGGGCTCGATACGCAGTATTTT
>13|TRBV20-1|.|many|TRBJ2-7
CSARVWTAYEQYF
TGCAGTGCTAGGGTTTGGACGGCCTACGAGCAGTACTTC
>16|TRBV6-2/TRBV6-3|TRBD2|.|TRBJ2-2
CASGNLTSAYTGELFF
TGTGCCAGCGGAAACCTCACTAGCGCCTACACCGGGGAGCTGTTTTTT
>13|TRBV15|.|.|TRBJ2-7
CATSRASAYEQYF
TGTGCCACCAGCAGAGCCTCGGCCTACGAGCAGTACTTC
>13|TRBV6-1|.|many|TRBJ2-3
CASRRFVTDTQYF
TGTGCCAGCAGGCGTTTCGTCACAGATACGCAGTATTTT
>17|TRBV7-6|.|few|TRBJ2-3
CASSGGLRATSTDTQYF
TGTGCCAGCAGCGGGGGGCTCAGGGCCACTAGCACAGATACGCAGTATTTT
>17|TRBV5-1|.|.|TRBJ2-6
CASSLSMKDSGANVLTF
TGCGCCAGCAGCTTGTCCATGAAAGACTCTGGGGCCAACGTCCTGACTTTC
>16|TRBV27|TRBD2|.|TRBJ2-1
CASSILSGDFYNEQFF
TGTGCCAGCAGTATCCTTAGCGGGGACTTCTACAATGAGCAGTTCTTC
>12|TRBV4-1|.|many|TRBJ2-5
CASSQDWETQYF
TGCGCCAGCAGCCAGGACTGGGAGACCCAGTACTTC
>15|TRBV7-9|TRBD2|.|TRBJ2-1
CASSSTSGSWNEQFF
TGTGCCAGCAGCTCGACTAGCGGGAGCTGGAATGAGCAGTTCTTC
>15|TRBV7-9|TRBD2|few|TRBJ2-7
CASSNTGTTNYEQYF
TGTGCCAGCAGCAACACCGGGACTACCAACTACGAGCAGTACTTC
>15|TRBV6-2/TRBV6-3|.|few|TRBJ2-7
CASSHLRDSAYEQYF
TGTGCCAGCAGCCACCTCCGGGACTCAGCCTACGAGCAGTACTTC
>15|TRBV7-3|TRBD1|few|TRBJ2-1
CASSLGQGAHNEQFF
TGTGCCAGCAGCCTTGGACAGGGGGCCCACAATGAGCAGTTCTTC
>16|TRBV15|TRBD1|few|TRBJ2-7
CATSSRPQGLSYEQYF
TGTGCCACCAGCAGTAGGCCACAGGGGCTTAGTTACGAGCAGTACTTC
>15|TRBV5-1|TRBD2|many|TRBJ2-5
CASSSGTSGGETQYF
TGCGCCAGCAGCTCCGGGACTAGCGGGGGAGAGACCCAGTACTTC
>13|TRBV20-1|.|.|TRBJ2-5
CSARDWQQETQYF
TGCAGTGCTAGAGATTGGCAGCAAGAGACCCAGTACTTC
>16|TRBV20-1|TRBD1|.|TRBJ2-3
CSARDPRGTGTDTQYF
TGCAGTGCTAGAGACCCCCGGGGGACAGGGACAGATACGCAGTATTTT
>15|TRBV7-2|TRBD2|few|TRBJ2-7
CASSRLAESSYEQYF
TGTGCCAGCAGCCGACTAGCGGAGAGCTCCTACGAGCAGTACTTC
>15|TRBV12-3/TRBV12-4|TRBD1|many|TRBJ1-2
CASRTPGQGASGYTF
TGTGCCAGCAGGACACCGGGACAGGGGGCCTCTGGCTACACCTTC
>16|TRBV4-3|TRBD1|.|TRBJ2-7
CASSQDRTGSTCEQYF
TGCGCCAGCAGCCAAGATCGGACAGGTAGCACCTGCGAGCAGTACTTC
>16|TRBV4-3|.|few|TRBJ2-1
CASSQDKGFGANEQFF
TGCGCCAGCAGCCAAGATAAAGGGTTTGGGGCCAATGAGCAGTTCTTC
>15|TRBV5-1|TRBD1|many|TRBJ2-7
CASSTWTGNSYEQYF
TGCGCCAGCAGCACCTGGACAGGTAACTCCTACGAGCAGTACTTC